The 17 T cell receptor beta chains reported below all come from one sample, sequenced in a study of blood T cell repertoires in COVID-19. The data were produced by immunoSEQ multiplex PCR, yet TCRdb's version contains in-frame clones alone and is incomplete. This table has 80,000 to 100,000 clones, 75% to 85% appearing once. Material for sequencing was peripheral blood. Receptor source: a man aged 65 to 79 with acute or convalescent COVID-19.

The chain combines TRBV7-2 with TRBJ2-3; D is unclear. V was trimmed by 5 bases and J by 11 bases, leaving 8 bases between them. The germline V gene encodes CDR1 SGHTA and CDR2 FQGNSA. This CDR3 is 10 amino acids long. The CDR3 region has the DNA TGTGCCAGCAGCCAACAAGAGCAGTATTTT. Protein product: CASSQQEQYF.

This clone has a count of ten or more. The J gene is TRBJ2-7, the V gene TRBV11-2; 9 bases line up with TRBD1. CDR3 length: 11 amino acids. Germline V gene data show CDR1 as SGHAT and CDR2 as FQNNGV. V lost 5 bases, J lost 12 bases, and 5 bases stayed unmatched. The CDR3 loop is CASSPGQGTYF. The CDR3 coding sequence is TGTGCCAGCAGCCCCGGACAGGGGACGTACTTC.

CDR3 protein: CASSPRYRTDTQYF. CDR3 sequence (DNA): TGTGCCAGCAGCCCCAGATACCGCACAGATACGCAGTATTTT. The genes are TRBV7-2 and TRBJ2-3; D remains unclear. Trimming shortened V by 5 bases and J by 1 base, and 10 bases separated the two germline ends. The CDR3 runs 14 residues. Germline assignment: CDR1 SGHTA and CDR2 FQGNSA.

This chain links TRBV21-1 with TRBJ1-5; the DNA was not compared with TRBD1, the D call given in the table. TRBV21-1 is a pseudogene. The length of the CDR3 is 17 residues. The CDR3 reads CASSKEPRGPGNQPQHF. The CDR3 region has the DNA TGTGCCAGCAGCAAAGAGCCAAGGGGCCCAGGCAATCAGCCCCAGCATTTT.

This chain connects TRBV2 to TRBJ2-7, with D maybe TRBD1 (5 bases). Germline V gives CDR1 SNHLY, CDR2 FYNNEI. CDR3 length: 14 residues. The V and J ends lost 2 bases and 3 bases respectively, with 11 bases between them. DNA for the CDR3: TGTGCCAGCAGTGAAACAGGCTTAGGCTACGAGCAGTACTTC. Translated, it gives CASSETGLGYEQYF.

The chain combines TRBV7-2 with TRBJ2-5; D ambiguous. This CDR3 spans 14 amino acids. CDR1 is SGHTA, CDR2 FQGNSA, per germline. V was clipped by 1 base and J by 1 base, with 7 bases between them. The CDR3 region is CASSLVVSQETQYF. The CDR3 bases are TGTGCCAGCAGCTTAGTCGTCAGCCAAGAGACCCAGTACTTC.

As regards this clone: The sample has other DNA sequences that encode this CDR3 too. The chain joins TRBV9 to TRBJ2-1; possible D gene TRBD1, 5 bases. V was pared by 4 bases and J by 8 bases, with 16 bases between. CDR3 length: 14 amino acids. Germline loops: CDR1 SGDLS, CDR2 YYNGEE. CDR3 DNA sequence: TGTGCCAGCAGCACCCGGCAGGGTCATGATGAGCAGTTCTTC. Its translation: CASSTRQGHDEQFF.

The V call is TRBV28, the J call TRBJ1-4, with D hard to call. V lost 3 bases to trimming and J lost 3 bases, with 8 bases between them. This CDR3 region has 14 residues. Germline V gene data show CDR1 as MDHEN and CDR2 as SYDVKM. CDR3 in amino acids: CASSLVQPNEKLFF. Written as DNA, the CDR3 is TGTGCCAGCAGTTTGGTACAGCCTAATGAAAAACTGTTTTTT.

This clone showed up just once. The chain is built from TRBV7-8 and TRBJ2-7; the D gene is possibly TRBD2 (6 bases). CDR3 length: 14 residues. The germline V gene encodes CDR1 SGHVS and CDR2 FQNEAQ. The germline V and J ends were trimmed by 5 bases and 5 bases, with 16 bases remaining between them. CDR3 coding DNA: TGTGCCAGCAGCGGCTCGTGGGAGGAAAACGAGCAGTACTTC. Protein product: CASSGSWEENEQYF.

This clone was detected only a few times. This chain links TRBV9 with TRBJ1-2; TRBD1 matches 7 bases. This CDR3 has 16 residues. V lost 7 bases, J lost 4 bases, and 16 bases stayed unmatched. CDR1 is SGDLS and CDR2 is YYNGEE in the germline V gene. The CDR3 region is CASHPGTVTAGYGYTF. In nucleotides, the CDR3 is TGTGCCAGCCATCCCGGGACAGTTACCGCGGGCTATGGCTACACCTTC.

The rearrangement uses TRBV6-4 and TRBJ2-2, with a weak D call TRBD1 (7 bases). The ends were cut back, 6 bases at V and 5 bases at J, with 13 bases in the middle. The V gene's germline CDR1 is MRHNA and CDR2 SNTAGT. This CDR3 region has 14 residues. CDR3 in DNA: TGTGCCAGCAGGGCGTCAGGGGGGACCGGGGAGCTGTTTTTT. This sequence encodes CASRASGGTGELFF.

The V and J genes are TRBV6-5 and TRBJ2-2, with 9 nucleotides matching TRBD1. This CDR3 spans 15 amino acids. Germline V gene sequence: CDR1 MNHEY, CDR2 SVGAGI. J gave up 6 bases and V 6 bases, and 8 bases lay outside the gene matches. CDR3 in amino acids: CASRRRTGVAGELFF. The CDR3, as DNA: TGTGCCAGCAGGCGGCGGACAGGGGTGGCCGGGGAGCTGTTTTTT.

The chain combines TRBV5-8 with TRBJ1-2; D gene ambiguous. The ends were cut back, 1 base at V and 8 bases at J, with 12 bases in the middle. CDR1 and CDR2 from the germline V gene are SGHTS and YDEGEE. The CDR3 runs to 13 residues. The CDR3 spells CASSLTTREGYTF. The CDR3 bases are TGTGCCAGCAGCTTGACCACCCGGGAAGGCTACACCTTC. The complete variable domain, with remaining parts taken from reference TRBV5-8 and TRBJ1-2, reads EAGVTQSPTHLIKTRGQQATLRCSPISGHTSVYWYQQALGLGLQFLLWYDEGEERNRGNFPPRFSGRQFPNYSSELNVNALELEDSALYLCASSLTTREGYTFGSGTRLTVV.

This rearrangement joins TRBV29-1 to TRBJ2-1, with TRBD2 matching over 8 bases. The germline CDR1 and CDR2 sequences are SQVTM and ANQGSEA. There are 13 residues in the CDR3. V was pared by 7 bases and J by 8 bases, with 10 bases of the junction left unmatched. The DNA for the CDR3 is TGCAGCGCTTTAAACGGGAGGGCCGATGAGCAGTTCTTC. This codes for CSALNGRADEQFF.

The chain couples TRBV5-6 to TRBJ2-3; TRBD1 aligns across 10 bases. The CDR3 contains 14 residues. V lost 3 bases and J lost 6; bases outside the gene matches: 4. Germline V CDR1 and CDR2: SGHDT, YYEEEE. CDR3 loop: CASSWDRGGDTQYF. DNA of the CDR3: TGTGCCAGCAGCTGGGACAGGGGAGGGGATACGCAGTATTTT.

This chain connects TRBV18 to TRBJ1-6, with TRBD1 as a possible D gene (5 bases). The germline V gene encodes CDR1 KGHSH and CDR2 LQKENI. Trimming stripped 6 bases from V and 8 bases from J, with 17 bases between. This CDR3 spans 15 amino acids. For the CDR3, the DNA is TGTGCCAGCTCTCGAGAGGCAGGGAGGGATTCACCCCTCCACTTT. Its protein product is CASSREAGRDSPLHF.

The genes are TRBV27 and TRBJ1-4, with D possibly matching TRBD1 (5 bases). This CDR3 comprises 13 residues. CDR1 is MNHEY, CDR2 SMNVEV, per germline (reference sequence). The V end lost 3 bases, the J end lost 8 bases, and 10 bases lay between the germline ends. The CDR3 is CASSFWGEEKLFF. CDR3 nucleotide sequence: TGTGCCAGCAGTTTTTGGGGGGAAGAAAAACTGTTTTTT.